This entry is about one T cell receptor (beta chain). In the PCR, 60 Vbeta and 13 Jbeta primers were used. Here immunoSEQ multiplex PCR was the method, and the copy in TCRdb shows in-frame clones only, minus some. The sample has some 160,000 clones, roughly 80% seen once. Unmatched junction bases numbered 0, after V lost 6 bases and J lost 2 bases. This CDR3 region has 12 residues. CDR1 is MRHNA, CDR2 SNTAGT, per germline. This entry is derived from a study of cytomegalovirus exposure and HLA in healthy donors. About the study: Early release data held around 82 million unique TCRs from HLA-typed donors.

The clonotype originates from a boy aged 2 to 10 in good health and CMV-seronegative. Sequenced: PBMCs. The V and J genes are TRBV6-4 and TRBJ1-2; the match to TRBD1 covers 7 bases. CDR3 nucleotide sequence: TGTGCCAGCAGCAGGGGGAACTATGGCTACACCTTC. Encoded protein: CASSRGNYGYTF.